This T cell receptor (beta chain) is from a study of T cell responses to AZD1222 COVID-19 vaccine. Study results and limitations: Most donors were white British and more were female, and clonal diversity was possibly underestimated. The study sampled repertoires only after the peak T cell response. Along spike, vaccine-associated CD4 TCRs were found throughout, with dominance at 160-218 and 743-854. Spike-specific TCR breadth and depth grew following two AZD1222 doses.

In its sample, this clone was seen once. Antigen unknown. TCRdb's table, derived via immunoSEQ multiplex PCR, lists solely in-frame clones and lacks some. This table holds under 70,000 clones, 80% to 90% found once. Looked up from germline, CDR1 is KGHSH and CDR2 is LQKENI. The CDR3 totals 16 residues. V trimming: 6 bases; J trimming: 4 bases; junction bases outside the gene matches: 12. This chain connects TRBV18 to TRBJ1-3; TRBD1 agrees at 7 bases. This TCR was sampled from an adult in good health. Specimen: peripheral blood, collected on day 0 of AZD1222 vaccination. CDR3 nucleotides: TGTGCCAGCTCTCTCCCTCAGCGACAGGGAGGAAACACCATATATTTT. This codes for CASSLPQRQGGNTIYF. Full variable domain (remainder filled in from reference TRBV18 and TRBJ1-3): NAGVMQNPRHLVRRRGQEARLRCSPMKGHSHVYWYRQLPEEGLKFMVYLQKENIIDESGMPKERFSAEFPKEGPSILRIQQVVRGDSAAYFCASSLPQRQGGNTIYFGEGSWLTVV.